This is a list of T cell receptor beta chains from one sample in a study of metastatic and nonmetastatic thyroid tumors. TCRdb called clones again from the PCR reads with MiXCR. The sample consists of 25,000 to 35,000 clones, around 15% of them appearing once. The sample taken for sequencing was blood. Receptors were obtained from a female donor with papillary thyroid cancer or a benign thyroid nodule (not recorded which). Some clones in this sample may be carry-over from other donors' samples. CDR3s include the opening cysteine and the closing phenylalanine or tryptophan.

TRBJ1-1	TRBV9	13	CASSTRTEAEAFF
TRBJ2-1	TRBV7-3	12	CASSFPGQRQFF
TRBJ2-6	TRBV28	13	CASQSSGANVLTF
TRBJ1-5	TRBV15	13	CATSSYFNQPQHF
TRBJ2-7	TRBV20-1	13	CSASSGIWYEQYF
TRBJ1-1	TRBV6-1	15	CASSLMGEVNTEAFF
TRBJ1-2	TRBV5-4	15	CASSRQGQGSNGYTF
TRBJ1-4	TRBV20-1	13	CSARGQGGEKLFF
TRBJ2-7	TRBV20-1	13	CSANIQGGYEQYF
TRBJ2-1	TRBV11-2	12	CASSLARIEQFF
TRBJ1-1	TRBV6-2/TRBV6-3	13	CASSLTLGLEAFF
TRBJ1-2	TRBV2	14	CASSQTGFDYGYTF
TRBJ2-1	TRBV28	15	CASSRTSGRDNEQFF
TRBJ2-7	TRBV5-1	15	CASSLDGTGVYEQYF
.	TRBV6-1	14	CASSESSGGNEQFF
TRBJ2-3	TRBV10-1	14	CAVPKGQNTDTQYF
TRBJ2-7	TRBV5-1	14	CASSFRGRDDEQYF
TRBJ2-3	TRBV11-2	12	CASSFSTDTQYF
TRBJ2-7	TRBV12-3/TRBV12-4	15	CASTLGRGPAYEQYF
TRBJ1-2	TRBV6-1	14	CASRLILQEYGYTF
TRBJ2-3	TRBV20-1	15	CSARLSGGASDTQYF
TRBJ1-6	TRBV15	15	CATSRDQGGASPLHF
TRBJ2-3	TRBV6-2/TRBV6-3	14	CASRRPGSHRYAVF
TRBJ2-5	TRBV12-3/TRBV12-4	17	CASSFGSRGVSGETQYF
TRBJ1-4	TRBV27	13	CASSFGRGEKLFF
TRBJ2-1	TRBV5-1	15	CASSLAWQVHNEQFF
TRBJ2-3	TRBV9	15	CASSVRLAALDTQYF
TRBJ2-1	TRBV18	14	CASSFQGYSNEQFF
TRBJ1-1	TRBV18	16	CASSPASGGSLTEAFF
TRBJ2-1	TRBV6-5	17	CASSHGAGTGRGNEQFF
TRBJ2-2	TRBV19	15	CATLLGGLGTGELFF
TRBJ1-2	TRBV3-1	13	CASSQGRGYGYTF
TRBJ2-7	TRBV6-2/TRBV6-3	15	CASSTGITSTYEQYF